What follows are 25 T cell receptor beta chains derived from one specimen sequenced in a study of shared clonotypes between healthy human individuals. Clones were sequenced by immunoSEQ multiplex PCR, and TCRdb holds only the in-frame ones, with some missing. The table records millions of clones, approximately 94% of them present only once. Sequenced material: naive CD4+ T cells sorted from blood. Subset here: CD45RA+ positively selected. The receptors were sampled from a man between 18 and 35 years old in good health.

This clone has a single count. The chain couples TRBV5-5 to TRBJ2-1; TRBD2 agrees at 9 bases. CDR1 SGHKS and CDR2 YYEKEE come from the germline V gene (reference sequence). V gave up 0 bases and J gave up 4 bases; unmatched junction bases: 2. This CDR3 spans 15 amino acids. The CDR3 loop reads CASSLVAGVYNEQFF. The CDR3, as DNA: TGTGCCAGCAGCTTGGTAGCGGGGGTATACAATGAGCAGTTCTTC.

V usage is TRBV30 and J usage is TRBJ1-6, with D unclear. Trimming took off 5 bases at V and 0 bases at J, with 8 bases between the two ends. Looked up from germline, CDR1 is GTSNPN and CDR2 is SVGIG (reference sequence). This CDR3 region has 14 residues. Here the CDR3 reads CAWGVSSYNSPLHF. The CDR3 DNA follows: TGTGCCTGGGGGGTGAGCTCCTATAATTCACCCCTCCACTTT. The full variable domain, rest sourced from reference TRBV30 and TRBJ1-6, is SQTIHQWPATLVQPVGSPLSLECTVEGTSNPNLYWYRQAAGRGLQLLFYSVGIGQISSEVPQNLSASRPQDRQFILSSKKLLLSDSGFYLCAWGVSSYNSPLHFGNGTRLTVT.

This chain uses TRBV21-1 with TRBJ2-5; the tabulated D call, TRBD2, remains unverified against the DNA. TRBV21-1 is a pseudogene. The CDR3 totals 16 residues. As DNA, the CDR3 is TGTGCCAGCAGCAAAGGTAGTAGCGGACACCAAGAGACCCAGTACTTC. It translates to CASSKGSSGHQETQYF.

The V call is TRBV7-8, the J call TRBJ1-4, with a weak D call TRBD1 (5 bases). The CDR3 loop spans 13 amino acids. V lost 3 bases to trimming and J lost 6 bases, with 8 bases between them. The V gene's germline CDR1 is SGHVS and CDR2 FQNEAQ. The CDR3 region has the DNA TGTGCCAGCAGCTTCTCCAGGGATGAAAAACTGTTTTTT. Translation: CASSFSRDEKLFF. Based on the CDR3 plus reference TRBV7-8 and TRBJ1-4, the full variable domain is GAGVSQSPRYKVAKRGQDVALRCDPISGHVSLFWYQQALGQGPEFLTYFQNEAQLDKSGLPSDRFFAERPEGSVSTLKIQRTQQEDSAVYLCASSFSRDEKLFFGSGTQLSVL.

On this clone itself: This sample includes further DNA sequences coding for the same CDR3. This chain links TRBV18 with TRBJ2-3; no clear D. There are 12 residues in the CDR3. Germline values: CDR1 KGHSH, CDR2 LQKENI. V was pared by 3 bases and J by 5 bases, with 6 bases between. This chain's CDR3 is CASSPSGDTQYF. The CDR3 DNA reads as TGTGCCAGCTCACCCTCAGGAGATACGCAGTATTTT.

This chain links TRBV19 with TRBJ1-5; D not resolved. Trimming removed 8 bases at V and 1 base at J, with 12 bases between. This CDR3 contains 14 residues. CDR1 and CDR2 (germline): LNHDA, SQIVND (reference sequence). The CDR3 nucleotides read TGTGCCAGTCGGGAAGGGAACAGCAATCAGCCCCAGCATTTT. The encoded protein is CASREGNSNQPQHF.

This clone came up once. V and J are TRBV19 and TRBJ2-7, with unresolved D. The CDR3 spans 14 residues. Germline V CDR1 and CDR2: LNHDA, SQIVND (reference sequence). The V end lost 4 bases, the J end lost 0 bases, and 10 bases lay between the germline ends. CDR3 bases: TGTGCCAGTAGTACCCTTGAATCCTCCTACGAGCAGTACTTC. Protein: CASSTLESSYEQYF.

J is TRBJ1-1 and V is TRBV5-4, with D possibly being TRBD1 (5 bases). V was pared by 1 base and J by 6 bases, with 10 bases between. CDR1 is SGHNT and CDR2 is YYREEE in the germline V gene (reference sequence). There are 13 residues in the CDR3. This CDR3 is CASSLYTGAEAFF. DNA for the CDR3: TGTGCCAGCAGCTTGTATACGGGGGCTGAAGCTTTCTTT.

This chain connects TRBV27 to TRBJ2-1; 7 bases are shared with TRBD2. Germline CDR1 MNHEY, CDR2 SMNVEV (reference sequence). J was trimmed by 5 bases and V by 4 bases; bases with no gene match: 14. This CDR3 is 17 amino acids long. CDR3 DNA sequence: TGTGCCAGCAGTTCACGACTAGCTCGGGAAAACAACAATGAGCAGTTCTTC. Amino acid sequence: CASSSRLARENNNEQFF.

DNA of the CDR3: TGTGCCAGTAGTATGACTAGTTACTTACGTGTAGGGAGTCAGTACTTC. It yields the protein CASSMTSYLRVGSQYF. The gene calls are TRBV19 and TRBJ2-4; a possible D gene is TRBD2 (6 bases). Looked up from germline, CDR1 is LNHDA and CDR2 is SQIVND (reference sequence). V was pared by 3 bases and J by 12 bases, with 24 bases between. This CDR3 contains 16 residues.

The V call is TRBV7-9, the J call TRBJ2-5; the D is unclear. The DNA end is more similar to TRBJ2-7, so the J call may be wrong. Looked up from germline, CDR1 is SEHNR and CDR2 is FQNEAQ (reference sequence). The CDR3 runs 14 residues. As DNA, the CDR3 is TGTGCCAGCAGCTTACCAAGGAAGGGCCACGAGCAGTACTTC. Its protein product is CASSLPRKGHEQYF.

The genes are TRBV6-6 and TRBJ1-1; D is possibly TRBD1 (6 bases). Trimming took 5 bases from V and 4 from J, leaving 11 bases between them. The CDR3 loop spans 13 amino acids. In germline, CDR1 is MNHNY, CDR2 SVGAGI (reference sequence). CDR3 protein: CASSGQGTTEAFF. CDR3 sequence (DNA): TGTGCCAGCAGTGGTCAGGGGACCACTGAAGCTTTCTTT.

Concerning this clone itself: One junction end disagrees with the germline gene, perhaps due to a read error. The CDR3 reads CVSTLVGEQFF. The CDR3 DNA reads TGTGTCAGCACCCTGGTCGGTGAGCAGTTCTTC. The chain couples TRBV25-1 to TRBJ2-1; D gene uncertain. This CDR3 is built from 11 residues. From germline, CDR1 is MGHDK and CDR2 SYGVNS.

This chain connects TRBV4-1 to TRBJ2-2; 7 bases align to TRBD2. The germline V gene encodes CDR1 MGHRA and CDR2 YSYEKL. With 5 bases clipped from V and 0 bases from J, the junction kept 9 bases outside the gene matches. The CDR3 is made up of 17 amino acids. The CDR3 loop reads CASSSVAGRSNTGELFF. CDR3 bases: TGCGCCAGCAGCTCCGTAGCGGGCCGGTCGAACACCGGGGAGCTGTTTTTT.

V is TRBV4-1 and J is TRBJ2-5; TRBD1 matches 12 bases. The CDR3 totals 17 residues. From germline, CDR1 is MGHRA and CDR2 YSYEKL. V was clipped by 3 bases and J by 1 base; unmatched bases: 6. The CDR3 sequence is CASSHGRDRGRQETQYF. The CDR3 bases are TGCGCCAGCAGCCACGGCCGGGACAGGGGGCGCCAAGAGACCCAGTACTTC.

The V call is TRBV5-4, the J call TRBJ2-5; 7 nucleotides agree with TRBD1. J was trimmed by 1 base and V by 5 bases; bases with no gene match: 11. The CDR3 totals 16 residues. Germline CDR1 reads SGHNT; CDR2 reads YYREEE (reference sequence). Written as DNA, the CDR3 is TGTGCCAGCAGTCCAAAGCCCGGGACAGCCCAAGAGACCCAGTACTTC. It specifies CASSPKPGTAQETQYF.

The chain uses TRBV4-1 and TRBJ1-2, with D unresolved. The ends were cut back, 5 bases at V and 3 bases at J, with 16 bases in the middle. This CDR3 comprises 15 residues. Germline V CDR1 and CDR2: MGHRA, YSYEKL. In nucleotides, the CDR3 is TGCGCCAGCAGCAGGACTACCGCTTGGGACTATGGCTACACCTTC. Its protein product is CASSRTTAWDYGYTF.

This clone appeared once. This sequence joins TRBV5-8 and TRBJ1-2; unclear D gene. Germline lookup yields CDR1 SGHTS and CDR2 YDEGEE. V was clipped by 2 bases and J by 4 bases, with 9 bases between them. This CDR3 has 13 amino acids. CDR3 in DNA: TGTGCCAGCAGCTTCTCTCAGATCTATGGCTACACCTTC. This encodes CASSFSQIYGYTF. The full variable domain, completed using reference TRBV5-8 and TRBJ1-2, is EAGVTQSPTHLIKTRGQQATLRCSPISGHTSVYWYQQALGLGLQFLLWYDEGEERNRGNFPPRFSGRQFPNYSSELNVNALELEDSALYLCASSFSQIYGYTFGSGTRLTVV.

Concerning this clone itself: Other DNA sequences in the same sample also yield this CDR3. The chain links TRBV6-1 to TRBJ1-1, with D perhaps matching TRBD1 (5 bases). Between the trimmed V and J ends, which lost 3 bases and 5 bases, there was a span of 7 bases. This CDR3 spans 12 amino acids. CDR1 and CDR2 (germline): MNHNS, SASEGT. CDR3 nucleotide sequence: TGTGCCAGCAGTGAGAGGGGAACTGAAGCTTTCTTT. This sequence encodes CASSERGTEAFF.

This clone was counted once. CDR3 loop: CASREFIGGNEQFF. The CDR3 DNA reads as TGCGCCAGCAGAGAATTCATCGGTGGTAATGAGCAGTTCTTC. The chain couples TRBV5-1 to TRBJ2-1; unclear D gene. The CDR3 runs to 14 residues. V was cut by 5 bases and J by 7 bases, with 16 bases left in between. Germline V lookup: CDR1 SGHRS, CDR2 YFSETQ.

This chain links TRBV15 with TRBJ2-5; a weak D match, TRBD1 (6 bases). The germline V gene has CDR1 LNHNV and CDR2 YYDKDF (reference sequence). The length of the CDR3 is 13 residues. The V gene lost 2 bases and the J gene lost 5 bases, with 9 bases spanning the gap. DNA for the CDR3: TGTGCCACCAGCAGAACAGGGTTGGAGACCCAGTACTTC. This encodes CATSRTGLETQYF.

Worth noting for this clone: The same CDR3 is also encoded by other DNA sequences in this sample. V gene TRBV7-9 combines with J gene TRBJ2-1, with TRBD2 matching 13 bases. V lost 4 bases and J lost 0; bases outside the gene matches: 3. The germline V gene has CDR1 SEHNR and CDR2 FQNEAQ (reference sequence). This CDR3 spans 17 amino acids. In DNA form, the CDR3 reads TGTGCCAGCAGCTCCGGGACTAGCGGGATCTCCTACAATGAGCAGTTCTTC. Encoded protein: CASSSGTSGISYNEQFF. Variable domain in full (rest from reference TRBV7-9 and TRBJ2-1): DTGVSQNPRHKITKRGQNVTFRCDPISEHNRLYWYRQTLGQGPEFLTYFQNEAQLEKSRLLSDRFSAERPKGSFSTLEIQRTEQGDSAMYLCASSSGTSGISYNEQFFGPGTRLTVL.

V gene TRBV5-1 combines with J gene TRBJ2-7, with 7 bases matching TRBD1. This CDR3 region has 15 residues. Germline assignment: CDR1 SGHRS and CDR2 YFSETQ. Trimming took 4 bases from V and 5 from J; bases not matched to a gene: 12. CDR3 sequence (DNA): TGCGCCAGCAGCCCCTCAGGGGGAGTATACGACGAGCAGTACTTC. Translation gives CASSPSGGVYDEQYF. The whole variable domain, remainder taken from reference TRBV5-1 and TRBJ2-7, is KAGVTQTPRYLIKTRGQQVTLSCSPISGHRSVSWYQQTPGQGLQFLFEYFSETQRNKGNFPGRFSGRQFSNSRSEMNVSTLELGDSALYLCASSPSGGVYDEQYFGPGTRLTVT.

The chain uses TRBV6-1 and TRBJ2-5; no clear D gene. This CDR3 has 15 residues. The germline gives CDR1 MNHNS, CDR2 SASEGT. With 4 bases removed from V and 3 bases from J, the gap between germline ends came to 15 bases. The CDR3 protein is CASSGSYFREETQYF. The CDR3 DNA sequence: TGTGCCAGCAGTGGGTCCTATTTTAGGGAAGAGACCCAGTACTTC.

The rearrangement joins TRBV27 to TRBJ2-2; D gene ambiguous. The V end was cut by 5 bases, the J end by 4 bases, with 11 bases between. This CDR3 comprises 14 residues. Germline assignment: CDR1 MNHEY and CDR2 SMNVEV (reference sequence). CDR3 sequence: CASSRRDLTGELFF. CDR3 sequence (DNA): TGTGCCAGCAGTCGGCGTGATCTCACCGGGGAGCTGTTTTTT.